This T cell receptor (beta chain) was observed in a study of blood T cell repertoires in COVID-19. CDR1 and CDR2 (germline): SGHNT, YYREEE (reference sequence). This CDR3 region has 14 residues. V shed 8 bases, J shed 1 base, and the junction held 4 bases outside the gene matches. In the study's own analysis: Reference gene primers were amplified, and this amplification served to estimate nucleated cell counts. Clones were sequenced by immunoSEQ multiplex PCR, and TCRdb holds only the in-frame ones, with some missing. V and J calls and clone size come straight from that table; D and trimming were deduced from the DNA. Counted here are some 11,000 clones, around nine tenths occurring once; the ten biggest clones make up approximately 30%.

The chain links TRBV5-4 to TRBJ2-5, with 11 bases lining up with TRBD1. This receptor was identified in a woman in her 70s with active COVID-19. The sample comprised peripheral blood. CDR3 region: CASGTGGTQETQYF. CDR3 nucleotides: TGTGCCAGTGGGACAGGGGGAACCCAAGAGACCCAGTACTTC.